This passage covers 30 T cell receptor beta chains from one sample sequenced in a study of control samples from healthy donors and cancer patients. Data came from immunoSEQ multiplex PCR; TCRdb stores just in-frame clones and leaves some out. The sample has 75,000 to 100,000 clones, roughly 90% seen once. The sequencing sample was made of blood. These receptors were taken from a man aged 50 to 60 in good health.

This sequence joins TRBV30 and TRBJ1-2, with TRBD1 as a possible D gene (5 bases). This CDR3 has 13 amino acids. Germline CDR1 GTSNPN, CDR2 SVGIG (reference sequence). V was trimmed by 3 bases and J by 4 bases, leaving 12 bases between them. The CDR3 loop reads CAWRPRGIYGYTF. DNA for the CDR3: TGTGCCTGGAGACCTAGGGGAATCTATGGCTACACCTTC.

V gene TRBV18 combines with J gene TRBJ1-6; D is perhaps TRBD1 (6 bases). The length of the CDR3 is 14 residues. Trimming took 4 bases from V and 7 from J, leaving 11 bases between them. CDR1 and CDR2 (germline): KGHSH, LQKENI. CDR3: CASSQDRENSPLHF. The CDR3 region has the DNA TGTGCCAGCTCACAGGACAGAGAAAATTCACCCCTCCACTTT.

V is TRBV6-5 and J is TRBJ1-2, with 7 positions matching TRBD1. Germline V CDR1 and CDR2: MNHEY, SVGAGI. Unmatched junction bases numbered 5, after V lost 6 bases and J lost 4 bases. This CDR3 comprises 13 residues. Here the CDR3 DNA reads TGTGCCAGCAGAGAGGGGGCCCTCTATGGCTACACCTTC. Residues: CASREGALYGYTF.

The chain is built from TRBV6-5 and TRBJ2-7, with TRBD1 matching 9 bases. This CDR3 is 13 amino acids long. Germline CDR1 and CDR2: MNHEY and SVGAGI. Unmatched junction bases numbered 7, after V lost 6 bases and J lost 7 bases. The CDR3 nucleotides read TGTGCCAGCAGACGGGACAGGGACCGGGAGCAGTACTTC. It encodes CASRRDRDREQYF.

The chain joins TRBV7-2 to TRBJ2-1; no reliable D call. The length of the CDR3 is 12 residues. In germline, CDR1 is SGHTA, CDR2 FQGNSA. Trimming removed 5 bases at V and 9 bases at J, with 11 bases between. The CDR3 DNA reads TGTGCCAGCAGCCCTTACTTGGGTGAGCAGTTCTTC. It specifies CASSPYLGEQFF.

The chain uses TRBV5-1 and TRBJ2-7; 7 bases agree with TRBD1. Trimming at V came to 4 bases and at J to 6 bases, leaving 7 bases not matched to a gene. Germline V gene data show CDR1 as SGHRS and CDR2 as YFSETQ. The CDR3 runs to 13 residues. DNA for the CDR3: TGCGCCAGCAGCCTAGGACAGGACCGCGAGCAGTACTTC. Its translation: CASSLGQDREQYF.

This clone was observed once. The CDR3 loop reads CASSPLIGPLRYGEKLFF. For the CDR3, the DNA is TGTGCCAGCAGTCCCTTAATCGGGCCTCTTAGATATGGTGAAAAACTGTTTTTT. V is TRBV27 and J is TRBJ1-4; D gene ambiguous. CDR1 and CDR2 from the germline V gene are MNHEY and SMNVEV (reference sequence). The V gene lost 5 bases and the J gene lost 7 bases, with 26 bases spanning the gap. CDR3 length equals 18 residues. Supplemented by reference TRBV27 and TRBJ1-4, the full variable domain reads EAQVTQNPRYLITVTGKKLTVTCSQNMNHEYMSWYRQDPGLGLRQIYYSMNVEVTDKGDVPEGYKVSRKEKRNFPLILESPSPNQTSLYFCASSPLIGPLRYGEKLFFGSGTQLSVL.

This rearrangement joins TRBV6-6 to TRBJ2-3, with a weak D call TRBD2 (5 bases). The CDR3 totals 14 residues. V was shortened by 7 bases and J by 0 bases, with 11 bases between the two germline ends. Germline CDR1 is MNHNY and CDR2 is SVGAGI (reference sequence). CDR3 nucleotides: TGTGCCAGCACTTTAGGCGGGAGCACAGATACGCAGTATTTT. Protein product: CASTLGGSTDTQYF.

The CDR3 sequence: CASSQGGPLWGEQFF. The CDR3 DNA reads as TGTGCCAGCAGCCAAGGGGGCCCTCTGTGGGGCGAGCAGTTCTTC. The chain carries TRBV3-1 (or the pseudogene TRBV3-2) and TRBJ2-1; TRBD1 is a possible D gene (5 bases). Germline CDR1 LGHDT, CDR2 YNNKEL (reference sequence). This CDR3 has 15 residues. V lost 1 base to trimming and J lost 10 bases, with 17 bases between them.

This chain links TRBV19 with TRBJ1-1; D is unresolved. The V end was cut by 4 bases, the J end by 1 base, with 10 bases between. This CDR3 is 14 amino acids long. Germline lookup yields CDR1 LNHDA and CDR2 SQIVND (reference sequence). CDR3 residues: CASSTIIKNTEAFF. The CDR3 region has the DNA TGTGCCAGTAGTACAATCATAAAGAACACTGAAGCTTTCTTT. Based on the CDR3 plus reference TRBV19 and TRBJ1-1, the full variable domain is DGGITQSPKYLFRKEGQNVTLSCEQNLNHDAMYWYRQDPGQGLRLIYYSQIVNDFQKGDIAEGYSVSREKKESFPLTVTSAQKNPTAFYLCASSTIIKNTEAFFGQGTRLTVV.

J is TRBJ2-7 and V is TRBV11-2; D is perhaps TRBD1 (6 bases). The CDR3 is 17 amino acids. In germline, CDR1 is SGHAT, CDR2 FQNNGV. With 1 base removed from V and 2 bases from J, the gap between germline ends came to 18 bases. The CDR3 DNA sequence: TGTGCCAGCAGCTTAGGGATCGCAGGGGTGGGACCCTACGAGCAGTACTTC. This translates into CASSLGIAGVGPYEQYF. The full variable domain, in which reference TRBV11-2 and TRBJ2-7 provide the parts outside the CDR3, is EAGVAQSPRYKIIEKRQSVAFWCNPISGHATLYWYQQILGQGPKLLIQFQNNGVVDDSQLPKDRFSAERLKGVDSTLKIQPAKLEDSAVYLCASSLGIAGVGPYEQYFGPGTRLTVT.

This chain uses TRBV10-1 with TRBJ2-7; D is uncertain. CDR1 WNHNN and CDR2 SYGVQD come from the germline V gene (reference sequence). This CDR3 comprises 13 residues. Deletions cut 2 bases from V and 5 bases from J, with 10 bases between. The CDR3 DNA follows: TGCGCCAGCAGTGAGGCTGGTTTAGACGAGCAGTACTTC. It encodes CASSEAGLDEQYF.

The rearrangement links TRBV7-2 to TRBJ2-1; D is perhaps TRBD2 (6 bases). Germline V gene sequence: CDR1 SGHTA, CDR2 FQGNSA. This CDR3 contains 13 residues. Trimming shortened V by 3 bases and J by 6 bases, and 9 bases separated the two germline ends. The CDR3 loop is CASSLLTSNEQFF. CDR3 in DNA: TGTGCCAGCAGCTTGTTGACTAGCAATGAGCAGTTCTTC.

A word on this clone: Other nucleotide sequences from this sample produce the same CDR3. The chain has TRBV6-5 and TRBJ1-2; D is possibly TRBD1 (6 bases). V lost 6 bases to trimming and J lost 5 bases, with 13 bases between them. CDR3 length: 13 residues. Germline V lookup: CDR1 MNHEY, CDR2 SVGAGI. CDR3 in amino acids: CASSKTGNYGYTF. DNA for the CDR3: TGTGCCAGCAGCAAGACAGGCAATTATGGCTACACCTTC.

The chain is built from TRBV14 and TRBJ2-2, with D possibly matching TRBD1 (6 bases). Trimming took 1 base from V and 6 from J, leaving 9 bases between them. The CDR3 runs to 14 residues. The V gene's germline CDR1 is SGHDN and CDR2 FVKESK. The CDR3 is CASSQVQGPGELFF. In nucleotides, the CDR3 is TGTGCCAGCAGCCAAGTACAGGGACCCGGGGAGCTGTTTTTT.

CDR3 DNA sequence: TGTGCCTGGAGCGCCGGACTTAGCAATCAGCCCCAGCATTTT. This gives the protein CAWSAGLSNQPQHF. This rearrangement joins TRBV30 to TRBJ1-5; D is unclear. CDR3 length: 14 amino acids. Germline V CDR1 and CDR2: GTSNPN, SVGIG (reference sequence). V shed 3 bases and J shed 0 bases, with 9 bases lying between them.

Worth noting for this clone: Other DNA sequences from this sample encode an identical CDR3 as well. The V gene is TRBV19, the J gene TRBJ1-1; a possible D gene is TRBD1 (5 bases). The V gene's germline CDR1 is LNHDA and CDR2 SQIVND (reference sequence). Deletions cut 8 bases from V and 1 base from J, with 11 bases between. The CDR3 has 13 residues. CDR3 coding DNA: TGTGCCAGTTCCTTGACAGAGAACACTGAAGCTTTCTTT. It specifies CASSLTENTEAFF.

The V and J genes are TRBV7-9 and TRBJ1-3; a weak D match, TRBD1 (6 bases). Germline CDR1 SEHNR, CDR2 FQNEAQ (reference sequence). This CDR3 comprises 17 residues. With 0 bases removed from V and 0 bases from J, the gap between germline ends came to 12 bases. The CDR3 reads CASSLAAGETSGNTIYF. As DNA, the CDR3 is TGTGCCAGCAGCTTAGCGGCAGGGGAGACCTCTGGAAACACCATATATTTT.

The V gene is TRBV11-2, the J gene TRBJ1-6; 7 nucleotides line up with TRBD1. Trimming cost V 1 base and J 8 bases; bases outside gene matches: 14. This CDR3 comprises 18 residues. CDR1 is SGHAT and CDR2 is FQNNGV in the germline V gene. CDR3 DNA sequence: TGTGCCAGCAGCTTAGCTGGGAACGGGGGGACAGTTCATTCACCCCTCCACTTT. Amino acids: CASSLAGNGGTVHSPLHF.

Within the sample, this clone is large. The sample holds other DNA sequences that translate to the same CDR3. CDR3 nucleotides: TGTGCCAGCAGCCTTAGCGGGGGGACAGATACGCAGTATTTT. Amino acid sequence: CASSLSGGTDTQYF. The V call is TRBV27, the J call TRBJ2-3, with 10 bases that match TRBD2. This CDR3 is built from 14 residues. Germline V lookup: CDR1 MNHEY, CDR2 SMNVEV (reference sequence). V lost 6 bases and J lost 3; bases outside the gene matches: 3.

V is TRBV19 and J is TRBJ1-2; TRBD1 might be the D (5 bases). Germline V gene lookup returns CDR1 LNHDA and CDR2 SQIVND (reference sequence). The CDR3 spans 14 residues. Trimming removed 6 bases at V and 4 bases at J, with 15 bases between. The CDR3 DNA sequence: TGTGCCAGTAGACGTGTGCTTGACAGCTATGGCTACACCTTC. As protein: CASRRVLDSYGYTF.

The V gene is TRBV7-9, the J gene TRBJ2-1, with 13 bases that match TRBD2. Trimming removed 5 bases from V and 8 bases from J; junction bases left unmatched: 9. Germline loops: CDR1 SEHNR, CDR2 FQNEAQ (reference sequence). There are 16 residues in the CDR3. CDR3 sequence: CASSPGLAGASDEQFF. The CDR3 DNA sequence: TGTGCCAGCAGCCCTGGACTAGCGGGGGCCTCGGATGAGCAGTTCTTC.

The rearrangement links TRBV5-1 to TRBJ2-1; 7 bases fit TRBD1. The CDR3 consists of 15 residues. The germline V gene encodes CDR1 SGHRS and CDR2 YFSETQ. V was clipped by 6 bases and J by 4 bases; unmatched bases: 10. This CDR3 is CASTYLGQPYNEQFF. CDR3 nucleotides: TGCGCCAGCACCTACCTGGGACAGCCTTACAATGAGCAGTTCTTC.

Here the CDR3 DNA reads TGTGCCAGCAGTGAACAAGCGGGGGGGATCAACGAGCAGTACTTC. Amino acids: CASSEQAGGINEQYF. The J gene is TRBJ2-7, the V gene TRBV6-1; 10 nucleotides agree with TRBD2. CDR1 MNHNS and CDR2 SASEGT come from the germline V gene. This CDR3 region has 15 residues. The ends lost 2 bases at V and 5 bases at J; junction bases unmatched: 6.

The V gene is TRBV30, the J gene TRBJ1-6; 8 bases are shared with TRBD1. CDR1 and CDR2 (germline): GTSNPN, SVGIG (reference sequence). The junction had 11 bases not matched to a gene; V was cut back by 2 bases and J by 8 bases. This CDR3 comprises 16 residues. The CDR3, as DNA: TGTGCCTGGAGTCTCCTCCGGACAGGGAAGGATTCACCCCTCCACTTT. This gives the protein CAWSLLRTGKDSPLHF.

This chain uses TRBV7-2 with TRBJ2-1; D might be TRBD1 or TRBD2, each matching 5 bases. Germline V lookup: CDR1 SGHTA, CDR2 FQGNSA. The V gene lost 5 bases and the J gene lost 4 bases, with 12 bases spanning the gap. The CDR3 runs 14 residues. Here the CDR3 DNA reads TGTGCCAGCAGCCGCCGGGACGGATACAATGAGCAGTTCTTC. This encodes CASSRRDGYNEQFF.

As DNA, the CDR3 is TGTGCCAGCTGGTTGGGTTTCACTGAAGCTTTCTTT. It yields the protein CASWLGFTEAFF. This chain links TRBV6-5 with TRBJ1-1; D gene unclear. Germline CDR1 is MNHEY and CDR2 is SVGAGI. The CDR3 consists of 12 residues. V shed 8 bases and J shed 4 bases, with 11 bases lying between them.

This clone was detected once. This chain joins TRBV10-3 and TRBJ2-3; possible D gene TRBD2, 5 bases. The CDR3 is 12 amino acids. Germline CDR1 is ENHRY and CDR2 is SYGVKD. Between the trimmed V and J ends, which lost 5 bases and 4 bases, there was a span of 7 bases. This CDR3 is CAISSDSDTQYF. The CDR3 DNA follows: TGTGCCATCAGTTCGGACTCAGATACGCAGTATTTT.

This clone came up once. The rearrangement joins TRBV15 to TRBJ1-2; D not resolved. In germline, CDR1 is LNHNV, CDR2 YYDKDF (reference sequence). The CDR3 runs 17 residues. V lost 3 bases, J lost 0 bases, and 17 bases lay in between. CDR3 DNA: TGTGCCACCAGCAGTTATGAGGAGCAGTTTACTAACTATGGCTACACCTTC. Amino acids: CATSSYEEQFTNYGYTF. The whole variable domain, filled in from reference TRBV15 and TRBJ1-2, reads DAMVIQNPRYQVTQFGKPVTLSCSQTLNHNVMYWYQQKSSQAPKLLFHYYDKDFNNEADTPDNFQSRRPNTSFCFLDIRSPGLGDTAMYLCATSSYEEQFTNYGYTFGSGTRLTVV.

This chain connects TRBV19 to TRBJ2-7; D is perhaps TRBD2 (5 bases). This CDR3 is built from 15 residues. V dropped 1 base and J dropped 3 bases, with 13 bases sitting between them. CDR1 LNHDA and CDR2 SQIVND come from the germline V gene (reference sequence). CDR3 DNA: TGTGCCAGTAGTATAGTATCGGGAAGTGGCTACGAGCAGTACTTC. This gives the protein CASSIVSGSGYEQYF. Together with reference TRBV19 and TRBJ2-7, the CDR3 gives the full variable domain: DGGITQSPKYLFRKEGQNVTLSCEQNLNHDAMYWYRQDPGQGLRLIYYSQIVNDFQKGDIAEGYSVSREKKESFPLTVTSAQKNPTAFYLCASSIVSGSGYEQYFGPGTRLTVT.